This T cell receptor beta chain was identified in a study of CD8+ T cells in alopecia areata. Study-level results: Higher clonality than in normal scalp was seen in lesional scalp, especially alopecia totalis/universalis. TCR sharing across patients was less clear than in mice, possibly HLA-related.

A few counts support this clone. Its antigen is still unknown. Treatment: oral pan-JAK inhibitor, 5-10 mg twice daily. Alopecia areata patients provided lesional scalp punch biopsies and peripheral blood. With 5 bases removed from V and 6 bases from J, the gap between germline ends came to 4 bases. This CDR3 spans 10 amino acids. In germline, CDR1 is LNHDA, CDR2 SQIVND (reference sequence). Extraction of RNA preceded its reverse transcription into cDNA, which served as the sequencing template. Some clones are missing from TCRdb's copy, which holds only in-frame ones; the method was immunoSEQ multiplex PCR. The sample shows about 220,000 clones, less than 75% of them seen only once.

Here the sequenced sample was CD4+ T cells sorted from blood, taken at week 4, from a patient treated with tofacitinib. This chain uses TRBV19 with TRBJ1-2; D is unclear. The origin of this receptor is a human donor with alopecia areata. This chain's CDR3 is CASSDDGYTF. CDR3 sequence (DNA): TGTGCCAGTAGTGATGATGGCTACACCTTC.